This T cell receptor beta chain was obtained from a study of blood T cell repertoires in COVID-19. Study overall: Acute-phase and convalescent COVID-19 samples originated in the United States, Italy and Spain. Sample material is recorded as cDNA or gDNA derived from T cells, B-cell-depleted T cells, or PBMCs.

Authors' data handling: From reference gene primer amplification, estimates of nucleated cell counts were derived. The protocol was immunoSEQ multiplex PCR, while the TCRdb copy is restricted to in-frame clones and leaves out a portion. That table is the source of V, J and clone size, and D and trimming were worked out from the DNA. The repertoire holds about 61,000 clones, with around 77% as singletons. Germline-derived CDR1 and CDR2 are SNHLY and FYNNEI. CDR3 length: 14 amino acids. V was pared by 1 base and J by 8 bases, with 11 bases between. The material sequenced was peripheral blood. This clonotype originated in a man older than 75 with active or convalescent COVID-19. The genes are TRBV2 and TRBJ1-4; unclear D gene. CDR3 coding DNA: TGTGCCAGCAGTGAAGTGGTAGTTTCAGAAAAACTGTTTTTT. It yields the protein CASSEVVVSEKLFF.